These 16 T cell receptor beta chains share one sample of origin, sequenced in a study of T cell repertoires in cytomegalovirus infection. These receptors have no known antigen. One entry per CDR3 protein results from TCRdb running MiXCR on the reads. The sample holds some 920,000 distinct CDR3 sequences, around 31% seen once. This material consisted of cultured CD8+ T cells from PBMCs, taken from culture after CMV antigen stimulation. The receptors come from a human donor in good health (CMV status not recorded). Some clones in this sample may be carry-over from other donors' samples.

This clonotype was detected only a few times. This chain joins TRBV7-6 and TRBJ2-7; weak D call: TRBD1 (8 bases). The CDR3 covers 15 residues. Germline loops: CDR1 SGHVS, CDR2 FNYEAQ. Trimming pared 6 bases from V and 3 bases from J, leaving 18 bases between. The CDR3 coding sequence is TGTGCCAGCAGTCAGGGGGCGGGGGCCCTCTACGAGCAGTACTTC. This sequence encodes CASSQGAGALYEQYF.

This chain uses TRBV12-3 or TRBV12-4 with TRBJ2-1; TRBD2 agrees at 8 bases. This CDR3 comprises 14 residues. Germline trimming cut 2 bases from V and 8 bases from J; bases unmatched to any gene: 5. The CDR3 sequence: CASSLLRGGDEQFF. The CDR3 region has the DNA TGTGCCAGCAGTTTATTACGGGGGGGAGATGAGCAGTTCTTC.

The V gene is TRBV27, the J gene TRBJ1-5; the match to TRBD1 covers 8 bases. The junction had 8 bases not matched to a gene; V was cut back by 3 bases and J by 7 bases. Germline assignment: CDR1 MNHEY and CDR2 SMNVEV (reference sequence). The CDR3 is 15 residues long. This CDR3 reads CASSLRQGAGQPQHF. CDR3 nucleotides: TGTGCCAGCAGTTTGAGGCAGGGGGCAGGGCAGCCCCAGCATTTT.

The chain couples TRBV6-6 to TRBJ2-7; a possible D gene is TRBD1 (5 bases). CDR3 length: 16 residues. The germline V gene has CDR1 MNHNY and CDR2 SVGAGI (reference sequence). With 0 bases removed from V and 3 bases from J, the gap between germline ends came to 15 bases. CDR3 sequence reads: CASSYSSRVMNYEQYV. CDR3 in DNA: TGTGCCAGCAGTTACTCGAGCAGGGTGATGAACTACGAGCAGTACGTC.

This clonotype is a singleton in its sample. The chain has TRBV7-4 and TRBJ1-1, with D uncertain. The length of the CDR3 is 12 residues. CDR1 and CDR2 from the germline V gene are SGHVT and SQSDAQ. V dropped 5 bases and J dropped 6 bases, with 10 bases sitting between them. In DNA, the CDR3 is TGTGCCAGCAGCCCCGTTGACCCTGAAGCTTTCTTT. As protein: CASSPVDPEAFF.

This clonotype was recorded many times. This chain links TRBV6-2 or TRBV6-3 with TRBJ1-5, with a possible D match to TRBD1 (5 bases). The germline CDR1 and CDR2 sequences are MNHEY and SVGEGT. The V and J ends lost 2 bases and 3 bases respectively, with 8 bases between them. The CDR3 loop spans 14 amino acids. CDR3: CASSYGGINQPQHF. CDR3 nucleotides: TGTGCCAGCAGTTACGGGGGAATCAATCAGCCCCAGCATTTT.

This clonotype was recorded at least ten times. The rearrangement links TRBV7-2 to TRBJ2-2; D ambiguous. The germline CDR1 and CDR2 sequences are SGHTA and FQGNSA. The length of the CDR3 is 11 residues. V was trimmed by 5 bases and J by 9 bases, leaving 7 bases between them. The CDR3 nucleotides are TGTGCCAGCAGCATCGGCCGGGAGCTGTTTTTT. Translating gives CASSIGRELFF. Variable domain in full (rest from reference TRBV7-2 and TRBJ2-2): GAGVSQSPSNKVTEKGKDVELRCDPISGHTALYWYRQSLGQGLEFLIYFQGNSAPDKSGLPSDRFSAERTGGSVSTLTIQRTQQEDSAVYLCASSIGRELFFGEGSRLTVL.

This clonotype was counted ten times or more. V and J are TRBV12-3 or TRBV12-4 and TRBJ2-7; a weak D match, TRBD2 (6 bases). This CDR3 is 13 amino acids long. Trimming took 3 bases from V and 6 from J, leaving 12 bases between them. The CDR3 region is CASSLSPGGEQYV. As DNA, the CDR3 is TGTGCCAGCAGTTTGTCTCCCGGGGGCGAGCAGTACGTC.

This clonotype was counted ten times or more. The DNA of the CDR3 is TGTGCCAGCAGTTTCAGTCGGGACAGGGTGGAAGAGCAGTACTTC. Its protein product is CASSFSRDRVEEQYF. The genes are TRBV12-3 or TRBV12-4 and TRBJ2-7; 9 bases are a match to TRBD1. V lost 3 bases, J lost 7 bases, and 10 bases stayed unmatched. This CDR3 region has 15 residues.

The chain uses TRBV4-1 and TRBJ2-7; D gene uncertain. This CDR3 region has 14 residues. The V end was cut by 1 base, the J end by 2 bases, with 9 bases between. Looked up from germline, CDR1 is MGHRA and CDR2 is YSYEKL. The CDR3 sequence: CASSQAPGPYEQYF. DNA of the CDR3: TGCGCCAGCAGCCAAGCCCCCGGTCCCTACGAGCAGTACTTC.

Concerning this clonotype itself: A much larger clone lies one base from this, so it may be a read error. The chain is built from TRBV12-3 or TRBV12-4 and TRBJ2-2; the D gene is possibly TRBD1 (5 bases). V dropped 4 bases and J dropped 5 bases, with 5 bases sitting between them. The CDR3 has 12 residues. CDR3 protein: CASSYRTGELFF. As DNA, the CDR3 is TGTGCCAGCAGTTACAGGACCGGGGAGCTGTTTTTT.

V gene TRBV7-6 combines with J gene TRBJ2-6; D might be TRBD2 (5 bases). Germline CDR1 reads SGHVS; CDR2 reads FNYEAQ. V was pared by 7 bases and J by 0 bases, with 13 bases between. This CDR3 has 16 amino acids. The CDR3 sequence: CASTLGVDSGANVLTF. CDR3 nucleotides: TGTGCCAGCACCCTCGGGGTGGACTCTGGGGCCAACGTCCTGACTTTC.

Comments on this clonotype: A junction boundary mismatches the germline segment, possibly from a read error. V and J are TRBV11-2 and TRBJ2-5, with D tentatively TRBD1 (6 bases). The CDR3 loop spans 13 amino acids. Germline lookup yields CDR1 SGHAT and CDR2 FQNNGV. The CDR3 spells CVSSLNRDETQYF. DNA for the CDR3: TGTGTCAGCAGCCTAAACAGGGACGAGACCCAGTACTTC.

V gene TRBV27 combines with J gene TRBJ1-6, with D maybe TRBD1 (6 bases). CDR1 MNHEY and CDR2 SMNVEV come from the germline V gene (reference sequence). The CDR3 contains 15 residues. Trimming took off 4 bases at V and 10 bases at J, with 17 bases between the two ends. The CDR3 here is CASSSPGGLGSPLHF. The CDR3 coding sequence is TGTGCCAGCAGTTCCCCGGGGGGGCTCGGGTCACCCCTCCACTTT.

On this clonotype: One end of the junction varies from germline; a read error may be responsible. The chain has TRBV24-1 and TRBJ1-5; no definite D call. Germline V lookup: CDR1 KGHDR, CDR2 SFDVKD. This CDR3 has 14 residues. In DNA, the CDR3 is TGTGTCACCAGCTCGGACGGCTCAGGCCAGCCCCAGCATTTT. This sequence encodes CVTSSDGSGQPQHF.

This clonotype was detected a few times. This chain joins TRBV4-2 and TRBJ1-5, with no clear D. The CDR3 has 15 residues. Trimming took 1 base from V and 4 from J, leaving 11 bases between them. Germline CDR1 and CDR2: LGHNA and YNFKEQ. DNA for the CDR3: TGTGCCAGCAGCCAAGCGGCAGCCGTTAATCAGCCCCAGCATTTT. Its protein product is CASSQAAAVNQPQHF.